This record looks at one T cell receptor beta chain sequence and its context. This same CDR3 is encoded by further DNA sequences in the sample. These data belong to a study of cytomegalovirus exposure and HLA in healthy donors. The CDR3 loop spans 14 amino acids. Per germline, CDR1 LGHNA and CDR2 YSLEER. Trimming took 0 bases from V and 5 from J, leaving 10 bases between them. It was with 60 Vbeta and 13 Jbeta primers that the PCR ran. As handled by the study authors: An analysis that came later counted 70 million to 100 million unique TCR beta chains, roughly 11 million shared. The repertoire was sequenced with immunoSEQ multiplex PCR; TCRdb's copy has only in-frame clones and lacks some. V, J and clone size derive from that table, while D and trimming were established from the DNA sequence. The data contain some 120,000 clones, 50% to 65% of them singletons.

This receptor was identified in a woman aged 40 to 50 in good health and CMV-seropositive. This chain uses TRBV4-3 with TRBJ1-2; D is undetermined. The sequenced sample consisted of PBMCs. The CDR3 region is CASSQDRGGYGYTF. The CDR3 DNA reads TGCGCCAGCAGCCAAGACCGAGGAGGGTATGGCTACACCTTC.